These 27 T cell receptor beta chains came from one sample sequenced in a study of T-cell reconstitution after alpha-beta-depleted transplantation in children. Unique molecular identifiers were used in preparing the TCRbeta library. TCRdb reanalysed the PCR reads using MiXCR and keeps one entry per CDR3 protein. The sample lists about 200,000 distinct CDR3 sequences, approximately 7% occurring once. The starting material was PBMCs, obtained before TCRalphabeta/CD19-depleted stem cell transplant. Source of these receptors: a boy younger than 10 with acute lymphoblastic leukemia, due to receive a stem cell transplant.

This clonotype has a count of ten or more. The gene calls are TRBV4-3 and TRBJ2-7; D is possibly TRBD1 (6 bases). The germline V gene has CDR1 LGHNA and CDR2 YSLEER. CDR3 size: 14 residues. The V gene lost 4 bases and the J gene lost 6 bases, with 16 bases spanning the gap. This CDR3 is CASSLQGTLSEQYF. As DNA, the CDR3 is TGCGCCAGCAGCCTACAGGGCACGCTTTCCGAGCAGTACTTC.

At least ten counts were recorded for this clonotype. The rearrangement joins TRBV29-1 to TRBJ1-2; D not resolved. CDR1 is SQVTM, CDR2 ANQGSEA, per germline. Deletions cut 3 bases from V and 7 bases from J, with 12 bases between. The length of the CDR3 is 12 residues. CDR3 residues: CSVDETRGGYTF. In DNA form, the CDR3 reads TGCAGCGTTGATGAGACGAGAGGTGGCTACACCTTC.

This clonotype was seen many times. The chain links TRBV5-1 to TRBJ1-1; 7 positions match TRBD1. The V gene's germline CDR1 is SGHRS and CDR2 YFSETQ. V lost 5 bases and J lost 6; bases outside the gene matches: 10. The CDR3 is 14 amino acids. The CDR3 protein is CASRVTGVFPEAFF. In nucleotides, the CDR3 is TGCGCCAGCAGGGTAACAGGGGTCTTTCCTGAAGCTTTCTTT. The full variable domain, in which reference TRBV5-1 and TRBJ1-1 provide the parts outside the CDR3, is KAGVTQTPRYLIKTRGQQVTLSCSPISGHRSVSWYQQTPGQGLQFLFEYFSETQRNKGNFPGRFSGRQFSNSRSEMNVSTLELGDSALYLCASRVTGVFPEAFFGQGTRLTVV.

The chain is built from TRBV29-1 and TRBJ2-7; D call uncertain. V lost 6 bases to trimming and J lost 0 bases, with 12 bases between them. The CDR3 is made up of 13 amino acids. Germline CDR1 reads SQVTM; CDR2 reads ANQGSEA. CDR3 DNA sequence: TGCAGCGTGACTGGTGAAAGCTCCTACGAGCAGTACTTC. This codes for CSVTGESSYEQYF.

This rearrangement joins TRBV3-1 to TRBJ1-2, with TRBD1 as a possible D gene (6 bases). CDR3 length equals 14 residues. V gave up 6 bases and J gave up 7 bases, with 18 bases separating them. CDR1 is LGHDT, CDR2 YNNKEL, per germline (reference sequence). CDR3 residues: CASRTPGAQSGYTF. CDR3 nucleotide sequence: TGTGCCAGCAGGACCCCGGGGGCGCAGAGTGGCTACACCTTC.

This clonotype has ten or more counts. The genes are TRBV28 and TRBJ2-7; no clear D gene. V gave up 3 bases and J gave up 1 base, with 25 bases separating them. The CDR3 consists of 19 residues. CDR1 and CDR2 (germline): MDHEN, SYDVKM. CDR3 sequence (DNA): TGTGCCAGCAGTTTGTGGTGGGCACAAGGCCGGGTCAGGTCCTACGAGCAGTACTTC. Its protein product is CASSLWWAQGRVRSYEQYF.

This clonotype was recorded a few times. The CDR3 loop reads CASSLAGFEKLFF. CDR3 sequence (DNA): TGTGCCAGCAGCTTAGCTGGATTTGAAAAACTGTTTTTT. This chain joins TRBV7-9 and TRBJ1-4; no firm D call. Looked up from germline, CDR1 is SEHNR and CDR2 is FQNEAQ (reference sequence). Trimming shortened V by 0 bases and J by 7 bases, and 6 bases separated the two germline ends. The CDR3 length is 13 residues.

The table lists this clonotype with a few counts. CDR3 in DNA: TGTGCCAGCAGTTTGGTTTTGGGGGCCCCGGGTACTTCTGGAAACACCATATATTTT. It codes for CASSLVLGAPGTSGNTIYF. The chain carries TRBV28 and TRBJ1-3, with D possibly matching TRBD1 (6 bases). In germline, CDR1 is MDHEN, CDR2 SYDVKM. V was cut by 3 bases and J by 1 base, with 22 bases left in between. The CDR3 is 19 amino acids.

In this sample, this clonotype turned up a few times. The chain recombines TRBV14 with TRBJ2-7; either TRBD1 or TRBD2 may supply D (5 bases each). The germline V gene encodes CDR1 SGHDN and CDR2 FVKESK. CDR3 length equals 15 residues. The V end lost 1 base, the J end lost 3 bases, and 13 bases lay between the germline ends. The CDR3 sequence: CASSQGGRDLYEQYF. The DNA of the CDR3 is TGTGCCAGCAGCCAAGGGGGAAGGGACCTCTACGAGCAGTACTTC.

There are many counts of this clonotype. The chain combines TRBV4-3 with TRBJ2-7; 9 nucleotides agree with TRBD2. Germline V gene sequence: CDR1 LGHNA, CDR2 YSLEER. The CDR3 runs to 18 residues. The J segment lost 0 bases and the V segment lost 0 bases, leaving 9 bases of the junction unmatched. Here the CDR3 reads CASSQDPVTSGYSYEQYF. DNA for the CDR3: TGCGCCAGCAGCCAAGATCCTGTGACTAGCGGATACTCCTACGAGCAGTACTTC.

This clonotype was seen ten or more times. The rearrangement joins TRBV28 to TRBJ2-7; 8 nucleotides line up with TRBD1. J was trimmed by 3 bases and V by 7 bases; bases with no gene match: 8. The CDR3 extends over 14 amino acids. CDR1 MDHEN and CDR2 SYDVKM come from the germline V gene. CDR3 protein: CASNSGQGIYEQYF. CDR3 bases: TGTGCCAGCAACTCCGGACAGGGAATCTACGAGCAGTACTTC.

This clonotype was seen at least ten times. V usage is TRBV7-2 and J usage is TRBJ2-1; 8 positions match TRBD1. Trimming at V came to 5 bases and at J to 2 bases, leaving 5 bases not matched to a gene. Germline-derived CDR1 and CDR2 are SGHTA and FQGNSA. This CDR3 spans 15 amino acids. Written as DNA, the CDR3 is TGTGCCAGCAGCCAACAGGGGGATCCCTACAATGAGCAGTTCTTC. This gives the protein CASSQQGDPYNEQFF. The complete variable domain, with remaining parts taken from reference TRBV7-2 and TRBJ2-1, reads GAGVSQSPSNKVTEKGKDVELRCDPISGHTALYWYRQSLGQGLEFLIYFQGNSAPDKSGLPSDRFSAERTGGSVSTLTIQRTQQEDSAVYLCASSQQGDPYNEQFFGPGTRLTVL.

There are many counts of this clonotype. This chain connects TRBV6-2 or TRBV6-3 to TRBJ2-5; D is unresolved. Trimming stripped 0 bases from V and 2 bases from J, with 4 bases between. There are 13 residues in the CDR3. Germline-derived CDR1 and CDR2 are MNHEY and SVGEGT. The CDR3 reads CASSYSIQETQYF. CDR3 DNA sequence: TGTGCCAGCAGTTACTCGATTCAAGAGACCCAGTACTTC.

This clonotype showed up many times. The CDR3, as DNA: TGCAGCGTTGAAGAGTGGCCCCGGGACAGCTCCTACAATGAGCAGTTCTTC. Translating it yields CSVEEWPRDSSYNEQFF. The rearrangement uses TRBV29-1 and TRBJ2-1; 7 nucleotides match TRBD1. J lost 0 bases, V lost 0 bases, and 8 bases had no gene match. Germline V gene lookup returns CDR1 SQVTM and CDR2 ANQGSEA. CDR3 length equals 17 residues.

This clonotype was observed at least ten times. The chain carries TRBV28 and TRBJ2-7; weak D call: TRBD1 (6 bases). Trimming removed 2 bases at V and 6 bases at J, with 17 bases between. This CDR3 has 15 amino acids. Germline values: CDR1 MDHEN, CDR2 SYDVKM. The CDR3 region has the DNA TGTGCCAGCAGTTTACGGGTTCAAGGGACAACCGAGCAGTACTTC. Protein product: CASSLRVQGTTEQYF.

At least ten counts were recorded for this clonotype. J is TRBJ2-7 and V is TRBV3-1, with TRBD1 matching over 8 bases. The CDR3 covers 13 residues. Germline CDR1 is LGHDT and CDR2 is YNNKEL (reference sequence). The V segment lost 3 bases and the J segment 3 bases; nucleotides outside the gene matches: 1. The CDR3 DNA reads TGTGCCAGCAGCCACGGACAGGGCTACGAGCAGTACTTC. Its translation is CASSHGQGYEQYF.

This clonotype was seen at least ten times. J is TRBJ2-3 and V is TRBV15; 7 bases agree with TRBD1. Germline trimming cut 1 base from V and 3 bases from J; bases unmatched to any gene: 4. The CDR3 totals 15 residues. CDR1 is LNHNV, CDR2 YYDKDF, per germline (reference sequence). In DNA form, the CDR3 reads TGTGCCACCAGCAGAGTCCCGGGACAGACAGATACGCAGTATTTT. This sequence encodes CATSRVPGQTDTQYF.

This clonotype appeared many times. The J gene is TRBJ2-7, the V gene TRBV28; 9 bases fit TRBD1. There are 15 residues in the CDR3. Germline V gene data show CDR1 as MDHEN and CDR2 as SYDVKM. The trim removed 6 bases at V and 1 base at J, leaving 7 bases unmatched. The CDR3 DNA reads TGTGCCAGCAGGCCTTTGGGGACAGGGTCCTACGAGCAGTACTTC. Its translation: CASRPLGTGSYEQYF.

The table lists this clonotype with many counts. This chain links TRBV28 with TRBJ1-5; 7 bases align to TRBD1. This CDR3 has 15 amino acids. V shed 6 bases and J 5 bases; nucleotides not matched to a gene: 10. In germline, CDR1 is MDHEN, CDR2 SYDVKM. Here the CDR3 DNA reads TGTGCCAGCAGCGACGGCACAGGGGAATATCAGCCCCAGCATTTT. It is translated as CASSDGTGEYQPQHF.

Remarks on this clonotype: At one of its ends the junction is not consistent with the germline gene, which may arise from a read error. The chain has TRBV29-1 and TRBJ2-4; D might be TRBD2 (5 bases). The CDR3 runs 15 residues. CDR1 is SQVTM, CDR2 ANQGSEA, per germline. The chain's CDR3 is CSVEGSHGSMAIEYF. In nucleotides, the CDR3 is TGCAGCGTTGAAGGTAGCCATGGGAGCATGGCCATTGAGTACTTC.

This clonotype was counted at least ten times. The rearrangement joins TRBV6-5 to TRBJ2-7; maybe TRBD2 (6 bases). V lost 7 bases and J lost 10, with 17 bases in between. Looked up from germline, CDR1 is MNHEY and CDR2 is SVGAGI. The CDR3 runs to 12 residues. This CDR3 reads CASNYPPGLQYF. CDR3 nucleotides: TGTGCCAGCAACTACCCCCCGGGACTCCAGTACTTC.

At least ten counts were recorded for this clonotype. The chain couples TRBV4-1 to TRBJ2-5; 8 bases fit TRBD1. This CDR3 has 14 amino acids. Germline loops: CDR1 MGHRA, CDR2 YSYEKL. V was pared by 5 bases and J by 1 base, with 3 bases of the junction left unmatched. The CDR3 is CASSYGQGQETQYF. Here the CDR3 DNA reads TGCGCCAGCAGCTACGGACAGGGCCAAGAGACCCAGTACTTC.

This clonotype was recorded many times. The chain carries TRBV6-5 and TRBJ2-7; 7 nucleotides agree with TRBD1. Trimming at V came to 6 bases and at J to 6 bases, leaving 8 bases not matched to a gene. This CDR3 spans 13 amino acids. CDR1 is MNHEY and CDR2 is SVGAGI in the germline V gene. CDR3 region: CASSRGKDGEQYF. Here the CDR3 DNA reads TGTGCCAGCAGCAGGGGGAAGGATGGCGAGCAGTACTTC.

In this sample, this clonotype turned up many times. This rearrangement joins TRBV20-1 to TRBJ2-1, with TRBD2 identical over 10 bases. V was clipped by 6 bases and J by 2 bases; unmatched bases: 4. CDR1 and CDR2 (germline): DFQATT, SNEGSKA (reference sequence). The CDR3 consists of 14 residues. The CDR3 region has the DNA TGCAGTGCAAAAACTAGCGGGGCCTACAATGAGCAGTTCTTC. This codes for CSAKTSGAYNEQFF.

This clonotype occurred many times. The chain links TRBV20-1 to TRBJ2-7, with 8 nucleotides matching TRBD2. CDR1 and CDR2 (germline): DFQATT, SNEGSKA (reference sequence). This CDR3 is built from 13 residues. Trimming removed 4 bases from V and 3 bases from J; junction bases left unmatched: 5. CDR3 bases: TGCAGTGCTAAAGCGGGAGATTACTACGAGCAGTACTTC. This sequence encodes CSAKAGDYYEQYF.

In its sample, this clonotype was seen a few times. V usage is TRBV6-1 and J usage is TRBJ2-6; weak D call: TRBD1 (6 bases). V was trimmed by 8 bases and J by 0 bases, leaving 8 bases between them. Germline V gene sequence: CDR1 MNHNS, CDR2 SASEGT. The CDR3 contains 14 residues. CDR3 protein: CASEGGSGANVLTF. Written as DNA, the CDR3 is TGTGCCAGCGAAGGGGGCTCTGGGGCCAACGTCCTGACTTTC.

In this sample, this clonotype turned up many times. The chain employs TRBV28 and TRBJ1-1; 7 bases are a match to TRBD1. The V gene end was trimmed by 6 bases and the J gene end by 8 bases; junction bases not matched to a gene: 3. The CDR3 spans 11 residues. Germline assignment: CDR1 MDHEN and CDR2 SYDVKM. The CDR3 spells CASRRQGEAFF. The CDR3 DNA reads TGTGCCAGCAGGCGACAGGGAGAAGCTTTCTTT.